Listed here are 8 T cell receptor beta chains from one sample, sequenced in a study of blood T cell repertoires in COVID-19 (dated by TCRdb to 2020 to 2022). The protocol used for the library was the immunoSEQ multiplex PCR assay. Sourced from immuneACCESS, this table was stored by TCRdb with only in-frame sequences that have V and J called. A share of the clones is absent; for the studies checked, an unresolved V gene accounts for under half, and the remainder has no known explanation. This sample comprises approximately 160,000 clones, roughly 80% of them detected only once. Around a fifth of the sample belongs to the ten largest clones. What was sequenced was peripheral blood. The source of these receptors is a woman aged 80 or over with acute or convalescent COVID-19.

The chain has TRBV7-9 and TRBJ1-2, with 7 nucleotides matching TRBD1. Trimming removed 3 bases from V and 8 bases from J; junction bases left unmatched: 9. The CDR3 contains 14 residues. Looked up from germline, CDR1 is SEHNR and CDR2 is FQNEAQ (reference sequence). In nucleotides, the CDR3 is TGTGCCAGCAGCTTCATACAACAGGGGTTGGGCTACACCTTC. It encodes CASSFIQQGLGYTF.

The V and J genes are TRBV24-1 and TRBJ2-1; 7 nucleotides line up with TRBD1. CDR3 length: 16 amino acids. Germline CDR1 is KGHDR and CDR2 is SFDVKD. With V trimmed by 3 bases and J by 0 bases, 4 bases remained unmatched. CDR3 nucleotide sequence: TGTGCCACCAGTGATAAGGGGGCGAGCTCCTACAATGAGCAGTTCTTC. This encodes CATSDKGASSYNEQFF.

For the CDR3, the DNA is TGTGCCAGCTCACGTCGGTTCCTTTCCTCATCCTACGAGCAGTACTTC. Translated: CASSRRFLSSSYEQYF. J is TRBJ2-7 and V is TRBV18; D is uncertain. Germline V CDR1 and CDR2: KGHSH, LQKENI. The CDR3 runs 16 residues. The ends were cut back, 4 bases at V and 1 base at J, with 17 bases in the middle.

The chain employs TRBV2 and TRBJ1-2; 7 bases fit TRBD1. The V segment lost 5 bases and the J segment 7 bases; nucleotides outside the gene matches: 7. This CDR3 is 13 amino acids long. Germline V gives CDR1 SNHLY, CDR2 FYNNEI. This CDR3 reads CASSYRGGRGYTF. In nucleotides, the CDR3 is TGTGCCAGCAGTTACAGGGGCGGCCGTGGCTACACCTTC.

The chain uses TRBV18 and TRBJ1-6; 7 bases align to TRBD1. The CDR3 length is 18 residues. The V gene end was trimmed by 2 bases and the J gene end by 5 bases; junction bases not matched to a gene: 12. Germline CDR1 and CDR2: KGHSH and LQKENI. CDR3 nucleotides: TGTGCCAGCTCACCATACTCTCTCGGGACAGCTCATAATTCACCCCTCCACTTT. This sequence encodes CASSPYSLGTAHNSPLHF.

CDR3 in amino acids: CASSFRATNYGYTF. The CDR3 nucleotides are TGTGCCAGCAGTTTCAGGGCTACCAACTATGGCTACACCTTC. This sequence joins TRBV27 and TRBJ1-2, with TRBD1 as a possible D gene (5 bases). CDR3 size: 14 residues. Trimming took off 3 bases at V and 2 bases at J, with 10 bases between the two ends. CDR1 MNHEY and CDR2 SMNVEV come from the germline V gene (reference sequence).

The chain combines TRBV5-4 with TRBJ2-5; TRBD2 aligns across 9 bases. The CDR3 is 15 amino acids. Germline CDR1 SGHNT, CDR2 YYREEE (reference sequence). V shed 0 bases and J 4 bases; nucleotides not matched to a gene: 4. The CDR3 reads CASSLAAGGLETQYF. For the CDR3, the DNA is TGTGCCAGCAGCTTGGCCGCGGGGGGGCTAGAGACCCAGTACTTC.

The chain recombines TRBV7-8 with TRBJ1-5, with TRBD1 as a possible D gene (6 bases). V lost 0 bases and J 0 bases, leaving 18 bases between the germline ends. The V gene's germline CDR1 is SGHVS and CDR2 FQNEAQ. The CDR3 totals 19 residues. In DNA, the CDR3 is TGTGCCAGCAGCTTAGCGTATGGGGGACATCCCATTAGCAATCAGCCCCAGCATTTT. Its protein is CASSLAYGGHPISNQPQHF.